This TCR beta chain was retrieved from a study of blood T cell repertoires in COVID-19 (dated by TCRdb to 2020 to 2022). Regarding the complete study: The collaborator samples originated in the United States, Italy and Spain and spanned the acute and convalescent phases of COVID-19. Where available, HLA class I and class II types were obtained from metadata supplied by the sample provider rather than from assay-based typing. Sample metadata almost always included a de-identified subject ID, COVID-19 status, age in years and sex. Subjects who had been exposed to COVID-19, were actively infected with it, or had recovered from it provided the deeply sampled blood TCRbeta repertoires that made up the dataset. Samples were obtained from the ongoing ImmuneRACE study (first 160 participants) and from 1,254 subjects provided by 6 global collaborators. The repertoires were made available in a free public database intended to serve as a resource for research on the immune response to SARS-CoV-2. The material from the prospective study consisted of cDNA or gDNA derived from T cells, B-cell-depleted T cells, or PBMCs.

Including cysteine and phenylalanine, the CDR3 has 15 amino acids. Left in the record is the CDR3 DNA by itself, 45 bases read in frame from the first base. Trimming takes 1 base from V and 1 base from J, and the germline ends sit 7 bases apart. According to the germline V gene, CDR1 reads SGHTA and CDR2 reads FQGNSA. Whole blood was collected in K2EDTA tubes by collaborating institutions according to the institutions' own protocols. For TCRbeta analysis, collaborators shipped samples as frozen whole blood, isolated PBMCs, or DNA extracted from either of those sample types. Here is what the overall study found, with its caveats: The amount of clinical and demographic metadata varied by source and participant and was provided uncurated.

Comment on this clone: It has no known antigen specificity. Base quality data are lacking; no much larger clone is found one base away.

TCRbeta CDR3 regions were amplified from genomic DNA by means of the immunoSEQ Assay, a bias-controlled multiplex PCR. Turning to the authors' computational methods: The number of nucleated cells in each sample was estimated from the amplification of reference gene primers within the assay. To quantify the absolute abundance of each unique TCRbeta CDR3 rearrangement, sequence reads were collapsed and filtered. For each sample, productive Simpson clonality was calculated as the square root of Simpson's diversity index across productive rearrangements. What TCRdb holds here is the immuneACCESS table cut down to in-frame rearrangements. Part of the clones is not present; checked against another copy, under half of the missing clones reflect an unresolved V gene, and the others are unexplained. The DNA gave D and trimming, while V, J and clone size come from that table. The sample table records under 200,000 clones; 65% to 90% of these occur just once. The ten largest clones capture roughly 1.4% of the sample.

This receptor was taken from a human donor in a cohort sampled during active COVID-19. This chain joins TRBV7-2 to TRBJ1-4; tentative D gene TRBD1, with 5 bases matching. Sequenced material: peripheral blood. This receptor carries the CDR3 CASSLGGVTNEKLFF. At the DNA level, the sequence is TGTGCCAGCAGCTTAGGGGGGGTAACTAATGAAAAACTGTTTTTT.